One sample yielded the 9 T cell receptor beta chains listed below, sequenced in a study of prognosis after radiotherapy for stage I lung cancer. The TCR beta CDR3 region was amplified from genomic DNA, with two rounds of multiplex PCR being used for the amplification. The use of primers specific to each TRBV and TRBJ gene characterized first-round PCR. Using its own MiXCR run on the multiplex PCR reads, TCRdb lists one record per CDR3 protein. The sample has fewer than 25,000 distinct CDR3 sequences, around half seen once. The sequenced sample was PBMCs, obtained before or after stereotactic body radiation therapy (not recorded which). The receptor set was obtained from a donor over 45 with non-small cell lung cancer.

The chain couples TRBV27 to TRBJ2-2; no reliable D call. V was trimmed by 6 bases and J by 6 bases, leaving 17 bases between them. Germline CDR1 is MNHEY and CDR2 is SMNVEV (reference sequence). This CDR3 contains 15 residues. CDR3 bases: TGTGCCAGCAGATTTAGTACCTTTTTCGCCGGGGAGCTGTTTTTT. It codes for CASRFSTFFAGELFF.

The chain carries TRBV30 and TRBJ1-2, with a tentative D call TRBD1 (5 bases). The CDR3 is 14 residues long. Per germline, CDR1 GTSNPN and CDR2 SVGIG (reference sequence). The V and J ends lost 0 bases and 0 bases respectively, with 8 bases between them. The CDR3 region has the DNA TGTGCCTGGAGTGTAGGCAGGGCTAACTATGGCTACACCTTC. Amino acid sequence: CAWSVGRANYGYTF.

On this clonotype itself: A read error is possible here, since a much larger clone lies one base away. The V call is TRBV11-3, the J call TRBJ2-3, with no clear D. This CDR3 has 14 residues. Trimming took off 0 bases at V and 5 bases at J, with 9 bases between the two ends. In germline, CDR1 is SGHNT, CDR2 YENEEA. CDR3 sequence reads: CASSLDDGIDTQYF. The CDR3 nucleotides read TGTGCCAGCAGCTTAGACGATGGAATAGATACGCAGTATTTT.

This clonotype was seen many times. The chain recombines TRBV5-6 with TRBJ2-3; D tentatively fits TRBD1 or TRBD2 (5 bases each). The CDR3 length is 14 residues. Germline CDR1 SGHDT, CDR2 YYEEEE. The V gene lost 4 bases and the J gene lost 2 bases, with 11 bases spanning the gap. The CDR3 DNA sequence: TGTGCCAGCAGCCGGGACCTATTCACAGATACGCAGTATTTT. It yields the protein CASSRDLFTDTQYF.

This sequence joins TRBV28 and TRBJ2-5; TRBD1 matches 9 bases. Germline V gene data show CDR1 as MDHEN and CDR2 as SYDVKM. The CDR3 totals 15 residues. V trimming: 5 bases; J trimming: 4 bases; junction bases outside the gene matches: 8. The CDR3 nucleotides read TGTGCCAGCAGTCGGACAGGGGTGCGAGGAGAGACCCAGTACTTC. It encodes CASSRTGVRGETQYF.

The chain links TRBV6-1 to TRBJ2-1; maybe TRBD2 (6 bases). The CDR3 runs 20 residues. Germline CDR1 and CDR2: MNHNS and SASEGT. V was cut by 5 bases and J by 7 bases, with 33 bases left in between. CDR3 region: CASSPLAANTGSWENNEQFF. CDR3 bases: TGTGCCAGCAGTCCCTTGGCAGCGAACACCGGGAGCTGGGAGAATAATGAGCAGTTCTTC.

The chain is built from TRBV6-2 or TRBV6-3 and TRBJ1-2; D remains ambiguous. Germline V gene lookup returns CDR1 MNHEY and CDR2 SVGEGT. V lost 5 bases, J lost 8 bases, and 12 bases lay in between. CDR3 length: 12 amino acids. The CDR3 region is CASSAYAFGYTF. CDR3 in DNA: TGTGCCAGCAGTGCATACGCTTTCGGCTACACCTTC.

This clonotype was recorded at least ten times. The chain recombines TRBV12-3 or TRBV12-4 with TRBJ2-5; D is unresolved. This CDR3 has 12 amino acids. V was shortened by 3 bases and J by 9 bases, with 11 bases between the two germline ends. The CDR3, as DNA: TGTGCCAGCAGTTTCGGCAGCTTCGCCCAGTACTTC. Translation gives CASSFGSFAQYF.

The sample holds many counts of this clonotype. The chain has TRBV29-1 and TRBJ2-3, with D perhaps matching TRBD1 (6 bases). V was cut by 8 bases and J by 3 bases, with 15 bases left in between. Germline CDR1 is SQVTM and CDR2 is ANQGSEA. This CDR3 is 13 amino acids long. The CDR3 sequence is CSSAAGETDTQYF. Written as DNA, the CDR3 is TGCAGCTCGGCAGCAGGGGAAACAGATACGCAGTATTTT.